This T cell receptor (beta chain) was sequenced during a study of blood T cell repertoires in COVID-19. The overall study: Nucleic acid was either cDNA or gDNA, and it came from T cells, B-cell-depleted T cells, or PBMCs.

In the authors' workflow: Amplification of reference gene primers provided the estimated nucleated cell counts. TCRdb keeps only in-frame clones here, not all; method: immunoSEQ multiplex PCR. That table gives V, J and clone size, and the DNA gave D and trimming. The sample records 200,000 to 250,000 clones, around 80% being singletons. CDR1 PRHDT and CDR2 FYEKMQ come from the germline V gene (reference sequence). Trimming left V 6 bases short and J 5 bases short, with 14 bases between. The CDR3 runs 13 residues. Sequences were obtained from peripheral blood. This TCR derives from a woman aged 80 or over with acute or convalescent COVID-19. The V call is TRBV13, the J call TRBJ2-7; TRBD1 is a possible D gene (5 bases). CDR3 coding DNA: TGTGCCAGCAGTTTAAGGGGTTCGAACGAGCAGTACTTC. Its translation: CASSLRGSNEQYF.